This T cell receptor (beta chain) was captured in a study of early T cells in non-severe SARS-CoV-2 infection. At the level of the study: Sequencing of unsorted whole blood was done on bulk RNA, leaving chains unpaired. Points from the study as a whole: Comparison of clonotypes with VDJdb favored anti-spike CD8 responses while missing private and CD4 specificities.

The CDR3 sequence is 14 residues long. The V gene's germline CDR1 is MDHEN and CDR2 SYDVKM. Trimming stripped 6 bases from V and 2 bases from J, with 10 bases between. This clonotype has just a few counts. Antigen: not known. Molecules of cDNA were individually given unique molecular identifiers that were attached to them. TCRdb fed the 5' RACE reads into MiXCR, producing one record per CDR3 protein. Among 75,000 to 90,000 distinct CDR3 sequences, about 10% were seen once, and the ten largest hold around 8%. The sequence came from an adult who was a healthcare worker with PCR-confirmed SARS-CoV-2 infection or an uninfected control (not recorded which). The chain joins TRBV28 to TRBJ1-4; D remains unclear. The specimen was whole blood, collected at baseline. The CDR3 DNA reads TGTGCCAGCAGAAACACAGTTACTAATGAAAAACTGTTTTTT. Amino acids: CASRNTVTNEKLFF.